This T cell receptor (beta chain) was found in a study of beta chain features in type 1 diabetes. CDR3 size: 13 residues. Trimming took off 4 bases at V and 16 bases at J, with 23 bases between the two ends. Germline V gives CDR1 SQVTM, CDR2 ANQGSEA. Sequencing targeted expressed TCRB transcripts, as all isolated RNA had been reverse transcribed. TCRdb's table, derived via immunoSEQ multiplex PCR, lists solely in-frame clones and lacks some. The sample contains 400,000 to 500,000 clones, about 15% of which appear only once. This clone came up a few times. The clonotype originates from a man aged 25 to 45 in good health. Specimen: naive CD4+ T cells from blood. V and J are TRBV29-1 and TRBJ2-4, with D perhaps matching TRBD1 (6 bases). CDR3 nucleotide sequence: TGCAGCGTTGTGACAGGTTGGGCCCAAAGCGTTTACTTC. Amino acids: CSVVTGWAQSVYF.